This TCR beta chain appears in the sequencing data of a study of shared T cell receptors in the human thymus. Using immunoSEQ multiplex PCR, the repertoire was profiled, and TCRdb retains in-frame clones only, with some absent. The profile shows hundreds of thousands of clones, around 87% of them singletons. The ends lost 4 bases at V and 0 bases at J; junction bases unmatched: 5. The CDR3 length is 16 residues. CDR1 SGHDT and CDR2 YYEEEE come from the germline V gene. This sample also belongs to another study, concerning human thymus T cells. That paper states: Apparent skewing of V and J gene usage characterized both thymic and blood repertoires.

This clonotype originated in a boy in the first two years of life with a congenital heart defect. V usage is TRBV5-6 and J usage is TRBJ1-5; 9 bases align to TRBD1. The source material was thymocytes. The CDR3 spells CASSATGGVSNQPQHF. CDR3 nucleotides: TGTGCCAGCAGCGCAACAGGGGGCGTTAGCAATCAGCCCCAGCATTTT.